This TCR beta chain appears in the sequencing data of a study of T cell responses to AZD1222 COVID-19 vaccine (dated by TCRdb to about 2021). Study-level background: Because spike-specific TCR depth and breadth did not differ between the two schedules, AZD1222 recipients who got a second dose at roughly 4 weeks were pooled with those who got a second dose at roughly 12 weeks. Trial participants were enrolled by age into subgroups of 18-55, 56-69 and 70-plus years, and 148, 28 and 57 TCR-sequenced participants, respectively, were included in these subgroups. A total of roughly 240 trial participants underwent TCR sequencing, of whom roughly 210 received two doses of AZD1222 and 26 received two doses of the MenACWY control vaccine.

Beyond this particular receptor, the publication reports: In the small 56-69-year group, the increase in depth fell short of significance, most likely because of low power. Because no day 14 peak-response samples were available, repertoires were characterized only after the peak T cell response. Reportedly, almost half of the unique spike-specific TCRs recognized epitopes lying outside the regions that are mutated in the B.1.351 and B.1.1.7 variants. Only 5 to 7 AZD1222 recipients were SARS-CoV-2 seropositive at baseline, limiting conclusions about previously exposed vaccinees. Vaccine-associated CD4 TCRs spanned the whole spike protein, with dominant responses in regions 160-218 and 743-854. Most participants were white British and females outnumbered males, and the authors suggested that clonal diversity may have been underestimated. Spike-specific TCR breadth and depth rose significantly after two AZD1222 doses compared with day 0 and with MenACWY recipients.

Taken with the paper, the label for time point translates to: baseline before first vaccination. The vaccinee samples were drawn from two UK trials, COV001 and COV002, one of which was a single-blind randomized controlled phase 2/3 trial testing AZD1222 (ChAdOx1 nCoV-19) in healthy adults. For TCRbeta chain sequencing, PBMC samples were collected from trial participants at day 0 and at day 28 after the second dose. The CDR3 regions of human TCRbeta chains were subjected to immunosequencing. In the original analysis: TCRs in the repertoires were compared against a reference library of SARS-CoV-2-specific TCRs that had been generated with the MIRA antigen-specificity platform. Breadth was defined as the fraction of unique TCRs that were SARS-CoV-2-associated, and depth was defined as the fraction of total T cells that were SARS-CoV-2-associated. Using the MIRA data, each spike-specific TCR was assigned both to the spike region to which the TCR was reactive and to a CD4 or CD8 class. Log10-transformed breadth and depth values were compared by one-way ANOVA with Sidak's multiple comparisons tests. The table comes from immuneACCESS by way of TCRdb, which keeps in-frame sequences with V and J called. Part of the clones is missing from these tables; in studies checked, under half for an unresolved V gene and the rest for unknown reasons. V and J calls and clone size follow that table, whereas D and trimming were derived from the DNA. The sample table holds roughly 120,000 clones, of which approximately 94% were seen once. The top ten hold around 7% of the sample.

Points on this clone: Its target antigen remains unknown. Base qualities were left out, and no much larger clone turns up one base away.

The source material was peripheral blood, sampled on day 0 of AZD1222 vaccination. The TCR was taken from an adult in good health.

The CDR3 region has the sequence CASSPGKPSYNEQFF. The DNA reads TGTGCCAGCAGTCCTGGAAAGCCCTCCTACAATGAGCAGTTCTTC. Recombination joined TRBV2 with TRBJ2-1, with the D gene not confidently named. Taken from the germline V gene, the CDR1 and CDR2 loops are SNHLY and FYNNEI. The trim is 5 bases for V and 0 bases for J, with a gap of 11 bases between the germline ends. The CDR3 measures 15 amino acids from cysteine to phenylalanine. Just CDR3 DNA is preserved here, 45 bases in frame from base 1.